This passage covers 10 T cell receptor beta chains from one sample sequenced in a study of cytomegalovirus exposure and HLA in healthy donors. PCR used 60 Vbeta primers and 13 Jbeta primers. Repertoires were generated with immunoSEQ multiplex PCR, while TCRdb's copy carries only in-frame clones and drops some. There are over 150,000 clones in the sample; approximately 77% occur only once, and 3.5% to 4.5% lies in the top ten. Sequencing was carried out using PBMCs. These TCRs come from a man younger than 45 in good health and CMV-seropositive.

The chain is built from TRBV28 and TRBJ1-5; 12 bases match TRBD1. Germline CDR1 reads MDHEN; CDR2 reads SYDVKM. With V trimmed by 5 bases and J by 6 bases, 8 bases remained unmatched. There are 16 residues in the CDR3. The CDR3 sequence: CASSPGTGGISQPQHF. The CDR3 coding sequence is TGTGCCAGCAGTCCTGGGACAGGGGGCATCTCTCAGCCCCAGCATTTT.

The V and J genes are TRBV4-1 and TRBJ2-1; 10 bases match TRBD2. The length of the CDR3 is 15 residues. Unmatched junction bases numbered 8, after V lost 8 bases and J lost 4 bases. Germline V gene sequence: CDR1 MGHRA, CDR2 YSYEKL. CDR3 protein: CASRTLAGGYNEQFF. The CDR3 DNA is TGCGCCAGCCGGACCTTAGCGGGAGGATACAATGAGCAGTTCTTC.

This rearrangement joins TRBV5-4 to TRBJ2-6; D gene ambiguous. Between the trimmed V and J ends, which lost 5 bases and 1 base, there was a span of 10 bases. Germline CDR1 reads SGHNT; CDR2 reads YYREEE (reference sequence). The CDR3 has 15 amino acids. DNA for the CDR3: TGTGCCAGCAGGGAAGACATTTCTGGGGCCAACGTCCTGACTTTC. Protein: CASREDISGANVLTF.

The chain recombines TRBV5-1 with TRBJ2-2; D perhaps matches TRBD2 (6 bases). Germline V gene data show CDR1 as SGHRS and CDR2 as YFSETQ. The CDR3 is 15 residues long. V was clipped by 2 bases and J by 2 bases, with 10 bases between them. CDR3 region: CASSFSGFNTGELFF. CDR3 in DNA: TGCGCCAGCAGCTTTAGCGGTTTTAACACCGGGGAGCTGTTTTTT.

This clone has more than one count but fewer than ten. The chain is built from TRBV28 and TRBJ1-5; possibly TRBD1 for D (5 bases). This CDR3 is 15 amino acids long. With 7 bases removed from V and 5 bases from J, the gap between germline ends came to 18 bases. Germline V CDR1 and CDR2: MDHEN, SYDVKM. This CDR3 is CASITPGHYDQPQHF. The DNA for the CDR3 is TGTGCCAGCATCACTCCCGGACATTACGATCAGCCCCAGCATTTT.

The rearrangement uses TRBV25-1 and TRBJ2-7; tentatively, D is TRBD2 (5 bases). CDR3 size: 15 residues. Germline V gene lookup returns CDR1 MGHDK and CDR2 SYGVNS. Trimming took off 4 bases at V and 0 bases at J, with 13 bases between the two ends. CDR3 residues: CASSARSGFSYEQYF. The CDR3 DNA reads as TGTGCCAGCAGTGCGCGGAGCGGCTTCTCCTACGAGCAGTACTTC.

This chain joins TRBV7-9 and TRBJ2-5; D is perhaps TRBD2 (5 bases). V shed 4 bases and J shed 2 bases, with 8 bases lying between them. Germline lookup yields CDR1 SEHNR and CDR2 FQNEAQ (reference sequence). The CDR3 contains 13 residues. As DNA, the CDR3 is TGTGCCAGCAGCTCTTCGGGGCAAGAGACCCAGTACTTC. Its translation: CASSSSGQETQYF. The full variable domain, its missing parts supplied by reference TRBV7-9 and TRBJ2-5, is DTGVSQNPRHKITKRGQNVTFRCDPISEHNRLYWYRQTLGQGPEFLTYFQNEAQLEKSRLLSDRFSAERPKGSFSTLEIQRTEQGDSAMYLCASSSSGQETQYFGPGTRLLVL.

The gene calls are TRBV7-9 and TRBJ2-5; 9 bases agree with TRBD1. J was trimmed by 4 bases and V by 5 bases; bases with no gene match: 8. The germline gives CDR1 SEHNR, CDR2 FQNEAQ (reference sequence). The CDR3 spans 15 residues. The CDR3 is CASSDEDRGGETQYF. In DNA form, the CDR3 reads TGTGCCAGCAGCGACGAGGACAGGGGTGGAGAGACCCAGTACTTC.

J is TRBJ1-1 and V is TRBV15, with TRBD1 as a possible D gene (6 bases). V was cut by 7 bases and J by 5 bases, with 20 bases left in between. The CDR3 has 15 amino acids. Germline V lookup: CDR1 LNHNV, CDR2 YYDKDF (reference sequence). DNA for the CDR3: TGTGCCACCACCAAGATCCCAGGGGCTTGGACTGAAGCTTTCTTT. This gives the protein CATTKIPGAWTEAFF.

J is TRBJ2-1 and V is TRBV11-1, with a weak D call TRBD2 (6 bases). Trimming took 6 bases from V and 3 from J, leaving 6 bases between them. The CDR3 is 12 amino acids. From germline, CDR1 is SGHAT and CDR2 FQDESV (reference sequence). The CDR3 loop reads CASRGGYNEQFF. CDR3 nucleotides: TGTGCCAGCAGGGGGGGCTACAATGAGCAGTTCTTC.